This record looks at one T cell receptor beta chain sequence and its context. What it binds is not known. The researchers obtained blood RNA from unsorted whole blood and also extracted germline DNA. Using a constant-region primer together with ProtoScript II reverse transcriptase, TCR beta cDNA was made from about 500 ng of total RNA. Employing slightly modified ARM-PCR, three nested multiplex PCR rounds were run, and these gave rise to the TCR beta libraries. One entry per CDR3 protein, called by TCRdb with MiXCR from the multiplex PCR reads. The sample holds 200,000 or so distinct CDR3 sequences, less than 70% seen once. This sample is part of a study of tumor-infiltrating lymphocytes in primary liver carcinoma. Study background: Through surgical resection, the patients' primary liver carcinoma was treated.

Whole-study results and caveats: The top-250-clone fraction was significantly higher in tumors than in blood (p = 0.039).

Sequencing was carried out using peripheral blood. The sequence came from an older woman with primary liver carcinoma and hepatitis B virus infection.

Here the CDR3 DNA reads TGTGCCAGCACCCGGGCCTACCCCTACGAGCAGTACTTC. Residues: CASTRAYPYEQYF. This chain joins TRBV6-2 or TRBV6-3 and TRBJ2-7; D is ambiguous. V lost 7 bases to trimming and J lost 2 bases, with 12 bases between them. Germline CDR1 reads MNHEY; CDR2 reads SVGEGT. This CDR3 is 13 amino acids long.